This T cell receptor beta chain was sequenced during a study of T cells expressing NK-cell markers. The overall study: Sequencing covered eight donors, seven HCMV-seropositive and one seronegative.

Study-wide results and caveats: Topping the CD3+CD56-NKG2C+ fraction as well were these clonotypes, in a few donors.

The germline CDR1 and CDR2 sequences are SQVTM and ANQGSEA. This CDR3 comprises 15 residues. Researchers built TCR beta cDNA using 5'RACE template switching with UMIs. Reprocessing the 5' RACE reads, TCRdb reports a single entry for every CDR3 protein and omits DNA. With 250,000 or so distinct CDR3 sequences in the sample, the ten largest clones hold roughly 4.2%. Regarding this clonotype: Its antigen is still unknown.

This chain links TRBV29-1 with TRBJ2-6; TCRdb gives TRBD2 as the D gene, but with no DNA this cannot be confirmed. Sequenced: blood T cells: a sorted CD56 or NKG2C T cell subset, CD4+ or CD8+ T cells, or bulk PBMC T cells (not recorded which). The receptor was isolated from a woman between 18 and 69 years old in good health. CDR3: CSVGETGSGANVLTF.